Listed below are T cell receptor beta chains from one sample, sequenced in a study of T cell responses to AZD1222 COVID-19 vaccine. Some clones are missing from TCRdb's copy, which holds only in-frame ones; the method was immunoSEQ multiplex PCR. The sample records 150,000 to 200,000 clones, roughly 94% being singletons. The starting material was peripheral blood, obtained on day 0 of AZD1222 vaccination. The receptors were gathered from an adult in good health. CDR3s include the opening cysteine and the closing phenylalanine or tryptophan. The D gene is left open where the match is weak. Clone size, where shown, is once, few, many, or a class for clones that have expanded.

CDR3 DNA	CDR3 protein	D gene	clone size	V gene	J gene
TGCGCCAGCAGTGCTCCGTGGACACTACATGCCTACGAGCAGTACTTC	CASSAPWTLHAYEQYF	-	-	TRBV5-1	TRBJ2-7
TGTGCCAGCCAAGGGGTCACAGATACGCAGTATTTT	CASQGVTDTQYF	-	-	TRBV6-5	TRBJ2-3
TGTGCCAGTGGGTTAACGGCCGGGGAGCTGTTTTTT	CASGLTAGELFF	-	-	TRBV12-3/TRBV12-4	TRBJ2-2
TGTGCCAGCAGTTACCACACGGGGGTTAACACTGAAGCTTTCTTT	CASSYHTGVNTEAFF	-	-	TRBV6-5	TRBJ1-1
TGTGCCAGCAGTTTATCGTCTCTCGGGGACGGGGAGACCCAGTACTTC	CASSLSSLGDGETQYF	-	once	TRBV27	TRBJ2-5
TGTGCCACCAGCAGGTCTGCCGGGACGGACTCCTACGAGCAGTACTTC	CATSRSAGTDSYEQYF	-	-	TRBV15	TRBJ2-7
TGTGCCAGCAGCTTACCAGGACAGTCCGACTATGGCTACACCTTC	CASSLPGQSDYGYTF	-	-	TRBV7-9	TRBJ1-2
TGCGCCAGCAGGGATTACTACGAGCAGTACTTC	CASRDYYEQYF	-	-	TRBV10-2	TRBJ2-7
TGTGCCAGCAGTTACGGGGGAGCGGGGCAGCCCCAGCATTTT	CASSYGGAGQPQHF	-	-	TRBV6-5	TRBJ1-5
TGCGCCAGCAGCCCCGAACCGACAGGGAATCAGCCCCAGCATTTT	CASSPEPTGNQPQHF	TRBD1	-	TRBV5-1	TRBJ1-5
TGTGCCAGCAGTTTTTCCGGGATTAGCTCCTACAATGAGCAGTTCTTC	CASSFSGISSYNEQFF	-	-	TRBV27	TRBJ2-1
TGTGCCAGCAGTGTAGCCAGTGGGGGTTCACCCCTCCACTTT	CASSVASGGSPLHF	-	once	TRBV2	TRBJ1-6
TGTGCCACCTCTCGGGGGGTAATCTACGAGCAGTACTTC	CATSRGVIYEQYF	TRBD2	-	TRBV27	TRBJ2-7
TGTGCCAGCAGCCCTGAGACAGCTATCTATGGCTACACCTTC	CASSPETAIYGYTF	-	once	TRBV5-4	TRBJ1-2
TGTGCCGTTCGGATCGGGGCCAGGTACAATCAGCCCCAGCATTTT	CAVRIGARYNQPQHF	-	-	TRBV28	TRBJ1-5
TGTGCCAGCAGTGAAGCGCGGGGGTCTCGCGGCTACACCTTC	CASSEARGSRGYTF	-	-	TRBV2	TRBJ1-2
TGTGCCAGCGGCCCACTAGCGGGTGGAGGGGATGAGCAGTTCTTC	CASGPLAGGGDEQFF	TRBD2	once	TRBV7-9	TRBJ2-1
TGTGCCAGCAGCCCCGGACATCAAGAGACCCAGTACTTC	CASSPGHQETQYF	-	-	TRBV13	TRBJ2-5
TGTGCCAGCAGTACCGGGATCTATGAGCAGTTCTTC	CASSTGIYEQFF	-	few	TRBV2	TRBJ2-1
TGTGCCAGCAGCTTAGCTGGGGGATCCAATCAGCCCCAGCATTTT	CASSLAGGSNQPQHF	-	-	TRBV7-9	TRBJ1-5
TGCGCCAGCAGCTTGGCTGGGAAGGGATCACCCCTCCACTTT	CASSLAGKGSPLHF	-	-	TRBV5-1	TRBJ1-6
TGTGCCAGCAGTTTATCCCCGACGGATTATAGCAATCAGCCCCAGCATTTT	CASSLSPTDYSNQPQHF	-	-	TRBV27	TRBJ1-5
TGTGCCAGCAGCGGTATACATCAGCCCCAGCATTTT	CASSGIHQPQHF	-	-	TRBV2	TRBJ1-5
TGTGCCACCAGCAGCAGGGAGGTAGCTTTCTTT	CATSSREVAFF	-	-	TRBV15	TRBJ1-1
TGTGCCAGCAGCCAAGTGCTCGGGACGAAAAGCTACAATGAGCAGTTCTTC	CASSQVLGTKSYNEQFF	-	-	TRBV3-1/TRBV3-2	TRBJ2-1
TGCAGCGTTGAAGGGGTCCCAGGGAACACTGAAGCTTTCTTT	CSVEGVPGNTEAFF	-	medium-sized	TRBV29-1	TRBJ1-1
TGCGCCAGCAGCCTTCAAGGGGGAGGGACTGAAGCTTTCTTT	CASSLQGGGTEAFF	-	once	TRBV5-1	TRBJ1-1
TGTGCCAGCAGCGGGGGCCATCCGGGCACCTACGAGCAGTACTTC	CASSGGHPGTYEQYF	-	once	TRBV2	TRBJ2-7
TGTGCCAGCAGGTTACCCGGGACAGAGTCCTATGGCTACACCTTC	CASRLPGTESYGYTF	TRBD1	-	TRBV7-9	TRBJ1-2
TGCGCCAGCAGCCCCCAGGGCCACTCTGGAAACACCATATATTTT	CASSPQGHSGNTIYF	-	-	TRBV5-1	TRBJ1-3
TGCGCCAGCAGCGCCGACAGGGGCGAGAACACTGAAGCTTTCTTT	CASSADRGENTEAFF	TRBD1	-	TRBV5-1	TRBJ1-1
TGCGCCAGCAGCCAAGAGTCGGGGGCCGCCCAGCATTTT	CASSQESGAAQHF	-	-	TRBV4-1	TRBJ1-5
TGTGCCAGCAGCGCACCGGGACTAGCGGGAGATACGCAGTATTTT	CASSAPGLAGDTQYF	TRBD2	-	TRBV5-8	TRBJ2-3
TGTGCCAGCAGCGAGCACGGGAGCTCCTACGAGCAGTACTTC	CASSEHGSSYEQYF	-	-	TRBV27	TRBJ2-7
TGTGCCAGCAGCTCCCGACAGTTGGGAAACTATGGCTACACCTTC	CASSSRQLGNYGYTF	-	once	TRBV14	TRBJ1-2
TGTGCCAGTAGTCCCTTAAGGGATCAGCCCCAGCATTTT	CASSPLRDQPQHF	-	-	TRBV19	TRBJ1-5
TGCGCCAGCAGCCCGTATGCGGACTACGAGCAGTACTTC	CASSPYADYEQYF	-	-	TRBV4-1	TRBJ2-7
TGCACCAGCAGCGTATGGACTAGCGGGAGCCTGGTAGGACAAGAGACCCAGTACTTC	CTSSVWTSGSLVGQETQYF	-	-	TRBV1	TRBJ2-5
TGTGCCAGCAGCCTCCTCAATGAAAAACTGTTTTTT	CASSLLNEKLFF	-	-	TRBV13	TRBJ1-4
TGTGCCAGCAGCTTGGGGACAGTCCTCAGGAACACTGAAGCTTTCTTT	CASSLGTVLRNTEAFF	TRBD1	few	TRBV7-8	TRBJ1-1
TGTGCCAGCAGCTTGGAAGTGATAAGGGGGAAAAGCAATCAGCCCCAGCATTTT	CASSLEVIRGKSNQPQHF	-	-	TRBV5-8	TRBJ1-5
TGTGCCAGCAGCGGGGACAGAGGGAGGAGCACTGAAGCTTTCTTT	CASSGDRGRSTEAFF	TRBD1	-	TRBV2	TRBJ1-1
TGTGCCAGCCACCTTGGGGGAACACTCGGCTCACCCCTCCACTTT	CASHLGGTLGSPLHF	-	-	TRBV6-5	TRBJ1-6
TGTGCCATCGCCCCCGTTAGCGGGATCTCCGGGGAGCTGTTTTTT	CAIAPVSGISGELFF	TRBD2	-	TRBV28	TRBJ2-2
TGTGCCAGCAGTGAACCTGGGACGTTTGGAGGCTACACCTTC	CASSEPGTFGGYTF	-	-	TRBV25-1	TRBJ1-2
TGCGCCAGCAGCTTTCGACTAGCGGGGACAGATACGCAGTATTTT	CASSFRLAGTDTQYF	TRBD2	-	TRBV5-1	TRBJ2-3
TGTGCCTGGAGTGTCGGGGGCACCGGGGAGCTGTTTTTT	CAWSVGGTGELFF	-	once	TRBV30	TRBJ2-2
TGTGCCTGGGGTAGATCAGGGGGCTACACCTTC	CAWGRSGGYTF	-	-	TRBV30	TRBJ1-2